These 14 T cell receptor beta chains were all obtained from the same sample, sequenced in a study of cytomegalovirus exposure and HLA in healthy donors. The study ran its PCR with 60 Vbeta and 13 Jbeta primers. Sequenced by immunoSEQ multiplex PCR; TCRdb stores in-frame clones only, minus some. The sample shows hundreds of thousands of clones, roughly 68% of them seen only once. The sequenced sample consisted of PBMCs. These receptors all stem from a man between 40 and 49 years old in good health and CMV-seropositive.

This sequence joins TRBV5-6 and TRBJ1-2; TRBD1 agrees at 11 bases. CDR1 is SGHDT and CDR2 is YYEEEE in the germline V gene. The CDR3 has 15 residues. J gave up 1 base and V 6 bases, and 5 bases lay outside the gene matches. The CDR3 DNA reads TGTGCCAGCACCTCGGACAGGGGGCTTAACTATGGCTACACCTTC. Translating it yields CASTSDRGLNYGYTF.

The V and J genes are TRBV9 and TRBJ1-5, with 7 nucleotides matching TRBD1. Germline-derived CDR1 and CDR2 are SGDLS and YYNGEE. V shed 0 bases, J shed 7 bases, and the junction held 7 bases outside the gene matches. The length of the CDR3 is 15 residues. The CDR3 DNA follows: TGTGCCAGCAGCGTAGGAACAGGGGATGGCCAGCCCCAGCATTTT. It translates to CASSVGTGDGQPQHF.

This clone was counted a few times. The V and J genes are TRBV6-5 and TRBJ1-4; TRBD1 agrees at 7 bases. V lost 5 bases to trimming and J lost 3 bases; unmatched junction nucleotides: 3. This CDR3 contains 14 residues. CDR1 and CDR2 (germline): MNHEY, SVGAGI. CDR3 in amino acids: CASSRDRANEKLFF. The CDR3 DNA sequence: TGTGCCAGCAGTCGAGACAGGGCTAATGAAAAACTGTTTTTT.

J is TRBJ2-2 and V is TRBV7-8, with TRBD2 identical over 7 bases. Germline-derived CDR1 and CDR2 are SGHVS and FQNEAQ. This CDR3 is built from 18 residues. V was pared by 1 base and J by 4 bases, with 12 bases of the junction left unmatched. The CDR3 DNA reads as TGTGCCAGCAGCTTAGGGGGGGGAAGGGGACGGGGCACCGGGGAGCTGTTTTTT. Translation: CASSLGGGRGRGTGELFF. The full variable domain, rest sourced from reference TRBV7-8 and TRBJ2-2, is GAGVSQSPRYKVAKRGQDVALRCDPISGHVSLFWYQQALGQGPEFLTYFQNEAQLDKSGLPSDRFFAERPEGSVSTLKIQRTQQEDSAVYLCASSLGGGRGRGTGELFFGEGSRLTVL.

The rearrangement links TRBV6-1 to TRBJ1-2, with 10 positions matching TRBD1. The ends lost 6 bases at V and 7 bases at J; junction bases unmatched: 11. CDR1 is MNHNS, CDR2 SASEGT, per germline. The CDR3 contains 15 residues. CDR3 sequence: CASRGQGTGAGGYTF. In DNA form, the CDR3 reads TGTGCCAGCAGGGGCCAAGGGACAGGGGCTGGTGGCTACACCTTC.

The genes are TRBV29-1 and TRBJ2-1; D is ambiguous. The V gene's germline CDR1 is SQVTM and CDR2 ANQGSEA. The CDR3 is 10 residues long. This chain's CDR3 is CSGLYNEQFF. CDR3 DNA sequence: TGCAGTGGCCTCTACAATGAGCAGTTCTTC.

This rearrangement joins TRBV7-9 to TRBJ2-7; 9 positions match TRBD1. Trimming cost V 1 base and J 5 bases; bases outside gene matches: 6. The CDR3 is 15 residues long. Per germline, CDR1 SEHNR and CDR2 FQNEAQ (reference sequence). The CDR3 region has the DNA TGTGCCAGCAGCTTAGTAGGGACAGGGAGGGACGAGCAGTACTTC. Translating gives CASSLVGTGRDEQYF.

The chain employs TRBV6-1 and TRBJ1-5; D gene uncertain. This CDR3 spans 14 amino acids. Germline V gene sequence: CDR1 MNHNS, CDR2 SASEGT. V lost 2 bases and J lost 0, with 5 bases in between. CDR3 bases: TGTGCCAGCAGTGAATACGGTAGCAATCAGCCCCAGCATTTT. The encoded protein is CASSEYGSNQPQHF.

For the CDR3, the DNA is TGTGCCAGCAGCTTAGCGAGGGAACGGGGGGGTAATCAGCCCCAGCATTTT. Protein product: CASSLARERGGNQPQHF. The chain carries TRBV7-2 and TRBJ1-5, with D possibly TRBD1 on 5 matching bases. CDR1 SGHTA and CDR2 FQGNSA come from the germline V gene. The CDR3 is made up of 17 amino acids. The V end lost 0 bases, the J end lost 4 bases, and 16 bases lay between the germline ends. The full variable domain, with the rest looked up from reference TRBV7-2 and TRBJ1-5, is GAGVSQSPSNKVTEKGKDVELRCDPISGHTALYWYRQSLGQGLEFLIYFQGNSAPDKSGLPSDRFSAERTGGSVSTLTIQRTQQEDSAVYLCASSLARERGGNQPQHFGDGTRLSIL.

V and J are TRBV19 and TRBJ1-1; TRBD1 aligns across 7 bases. This CDR3 spans 15 amino acids. Germline-derived CDR1 and CDR2 are LNHDA and SQIVND (reference sequence). J lost 5 bases, V lost 0 bases, and 6 bases had no gene match. The CDR3 region has the DNA TGTGCCAGTAGTATAGATATACAGGGGTTAACTGAAGCTTTCTTT. Amino acids: CASSIDIQGLTEAFF.

The chain combines TRBV15 with TRBJ1-2; D uncertain. The germline V gene has CDR1 LNHNV and CDR2 YYDKDF (reference sequence). V lost 2 bases, J lost 8 bases, and 15 bases lay in between. The CDR3 sequence is 14 residues long. The CDR3 coding sequence is TGTGCCACCAGCAGAACTTTAGATGGAGGGGGCTACACCTTC. It yields the protein CATSRTLDGGGYTF.

V is TRBV12-5 and J is TRBJ2-7, with TRBD2 matching over 9 bases. From germline, CDR1 is LGHNT and CDR2 FRNRAP. J lost 6 bases, V lost 7 bases, and 10 bases had no gene match. This CDR3 has 14 amino acids. CDR3 in DNA: TGTGCTAGTGCCTCCGGGACTAGCTTTACCGAGCAGTACTTC. Protein sequence: CASASGTSFTEQYF.

The sample holds a few counts of this clone. V and J are TRBV2 and TRBJ2-5, with TRBD1 matching 8 bases. V lost 7 bases to trimming and J lost 11 bases; unmatched junction nucleotides: 6. CDR3 size: 11 residues. Germline V CDR1 and CDR2: SNHLY, FYNNEI. As DNA, the CDR3 is TGTGCCAGCACCCGAACAGGGGGACAGTACTTC. Protein product: CASTRTGGQYF.

The chain couples TRBV5-1 to TRBJ1-1; D not resolved. V shed 2 bases and J shed 4 bases, with 6 bases lying between them. CDR1 is SGHRS and CDR2 is YFSETQ in the germline V gene. This CDR3 is 12 amino acids long. CDR3 sequence reads: CASSFPSTEAFF. CDR3 DNA: TGCGCCAGCAGCTTTCCTTCCACTGAAGCTTTCTTT.